This record looks at one T cell receptor beta chain sequence and its context. Its specificity is unknown. The data were taken from a study of early T cells in non-severe SARS-CoV-2 infection. Background on the study: Chains from this unsorted whole-blood bulk RNA could not be paired. Study results and caveats: Matching with VDJdb favored anti-spike CD8 responses (missing private and CD4 specificities).

Unique molecular identifiers (one per individual cDNA molecule) were attached. TCRdb redid the calling of the 5' RACE reads with MiXCR, one entry per CDR3 protein. The data contain tens of thousands of distinct CDR3 sequences, about 5% of them seen just once; the ten biggest clones take up less than 15%. The CDR3 length is 10 residues. Germline CDR1 and CDR2: SGHDT and YYEEEE. V was shortened by 5 bases and J by 5 bases, with 4 bases between the two germline ends. The material sequenced was whole blood. The genes are TRBV5-6 and TRBJ1-1; D ambiguous. The clonotype was recovered from an adult who was a healthcare worker with PCR-confirmed SARS-CoV-2 infection or an uninfected control (not recorded which). The chain's CDR3 is CASRGTEAFF. For the CDR3, the DNA is TGTGCCAGCAGGGGAACTGAAGCTTTCTTT.